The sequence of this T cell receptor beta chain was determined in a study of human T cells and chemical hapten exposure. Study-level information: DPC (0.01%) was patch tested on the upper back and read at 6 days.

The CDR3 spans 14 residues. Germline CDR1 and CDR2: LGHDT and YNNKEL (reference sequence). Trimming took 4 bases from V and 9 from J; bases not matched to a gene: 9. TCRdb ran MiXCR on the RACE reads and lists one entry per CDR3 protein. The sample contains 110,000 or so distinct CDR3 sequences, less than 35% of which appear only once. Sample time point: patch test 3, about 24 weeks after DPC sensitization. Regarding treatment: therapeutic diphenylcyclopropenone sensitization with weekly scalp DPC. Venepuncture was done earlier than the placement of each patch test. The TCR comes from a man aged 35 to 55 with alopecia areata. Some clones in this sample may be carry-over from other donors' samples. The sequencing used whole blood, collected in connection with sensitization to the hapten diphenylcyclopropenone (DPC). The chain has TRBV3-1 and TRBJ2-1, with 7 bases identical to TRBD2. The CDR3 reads CASSLLVRESEQFF. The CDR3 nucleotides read TGTGCCAGCAGCCTCCTTGTGCGGGAGAGTGAGCAGTTCTTC.